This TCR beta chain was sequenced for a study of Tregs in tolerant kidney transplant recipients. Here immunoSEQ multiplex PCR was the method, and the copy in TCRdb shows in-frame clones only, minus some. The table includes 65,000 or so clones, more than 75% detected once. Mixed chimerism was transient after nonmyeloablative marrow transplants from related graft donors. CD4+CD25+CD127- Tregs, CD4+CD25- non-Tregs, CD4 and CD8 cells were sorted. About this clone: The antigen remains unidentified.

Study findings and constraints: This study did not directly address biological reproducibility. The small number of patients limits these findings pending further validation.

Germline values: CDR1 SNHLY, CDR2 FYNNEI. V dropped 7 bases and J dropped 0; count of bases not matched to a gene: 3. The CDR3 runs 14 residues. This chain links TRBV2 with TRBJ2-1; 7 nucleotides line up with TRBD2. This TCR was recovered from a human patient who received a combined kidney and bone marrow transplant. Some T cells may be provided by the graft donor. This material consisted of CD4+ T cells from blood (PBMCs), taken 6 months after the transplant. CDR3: CASKIAGSYNEQFF. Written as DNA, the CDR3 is TGTGCCAGCAAAATAGCGGGCTCCTACAATGAGCAGTTCTTC.